Following are 11 T cell receptor beta chains from one sample sequenced in a study of blood T cells in healthy people across ages. The use of a sample-barcoded 5' primer and a J-beta primer mix characterized a second PCR of 7 to 11 cycles. From the 5' RACE reads, TCRdb called clonotypes with MiXCR, one entry per CDR3 protein. The sample includes hundreds of thousands of distinct CDR3 sequences, around 48% of them seen just once. Sequencing was performed on blood. The receptors were sampled from a woman aged 55-70 years in good health.

The CDR3 protein is CASSLSLTGTGYTF. Here the CDR3 DNA reads TGTGCCAGCAGTTTATCATTGACAGGGACTGGCTACACCTTC. The V gene is TRBV27, the J gene TRBJ1-2, with 7 bases aligning to TRBD1. After removal of 0 bases from V and 7 bases from J, the junction contained 5 bases not matched to a gene. Germline loops: CDR1 MNHEY, CDR2 SMNVEV (reference sequence). CDR3 length: 14 amino acids.

V is TRBV27 and J is TRBJ1-1; no definite D call. V lost 2 bases and J lost 4, with 14 bases in between. CDR1 MNHEY and CDR2 SMNVEV come from the germline V gene (reference sequence). The CDR3 sequence is 15 residues long. CDR3 residues: CASSLGSVPVTEAFF. The CDR3 nucleotides are TGTGCCAGCAGTTTAGGATCGGTTCCGGTCACTGAAGCTTTCTTT.

This chain connects TRBV29-1 to TRBJ2-5, with D perhaps matching TRBD1 (5 bases). Germline V gene lookup returns CDR1 SQVTM and CDR2 ANQGSEA. V lost 5 bases and J 5 bases, leaving 18 bases between the germline ends. This CDR3 spans 14 amino acids. CDR3 loop: CSVTSSRVGETQYF. As DNA, the CDR3 is TGCAGCGTTACATCCTCCAGGGTCGGGGAGACCCAGTACTTC.

This clonotype was seen more than once but under ten times. The CDR3: CASSYVTSYEQYF. CDR3 coding DNA: TGTGCCAGCAGTTACGTTACTTCCTACGAGCAGTACTTC. This chain connects TRBV6-2 or TRBV6-3 to TRBJ2-7, with unresolved D. This CDR3 region has 13 residues. V was clipped by 2 bases and J by 1 base, with 6 bases between them. Germline lookup yields CDR1 MNHEY and CDR2 SVGEGT.

The V and J genes are TRBV4-3 and TRBJ2-1; TRBD1 is a possible D gene (6 bases). Trimming stripped 3 bases from V and 0 bases from J, with 12 bases between. Germline lookup yields CDR1 LGHNA and CDR2 YSLEER. The CDR3 runs to 16 residues. CDR3 coding DNA: TGCGCCAGCAGCCAGGGACACACGTTCTCCTACAATGAGCAGTTCTTC. This translates into CASSQGHTFSYNEQFF.

The gene calls are TRBV6-2 or TRBV6-3 and TRBJ2-7, with 8 positions matching TRBD2. CDR3 length: 17 residues. Looked up from germline, CDR1 is MNHEY and CDR2 is SVGEGT. The J segment lost 1 base and the V segment lost 4 bases, leaving 12 bases of the junction unmatched. CDR3 bases: TGTGCCAGCAGTTCCTGGGGAAGCGGGAGAAAGTCCTACGAGCAGTACTTC. It is translated as CASSSWGSGRKSYEQYF.

V gene TRBV28 combines with J gene TRBJ2-1; possibly TRBD2 for D (6 bases). CDR1 is MDHEN, CDR2 SYDVKM, per germline. CDR3 length: 14 residues. Trimming cost V 5 bases and J 7 bases, with 15 bases left between them. DNA of the CDR3: TGTGCCAGCAGTGCCACTAGCCGGGTTAATGAGCAGTTCTTC. This codes for CASSATSRVNEQFF.

This clonotype came up a few times. A single base separates this from a much larger clone, so it may be a read error. The chain has TRBV5-8 and TRBJ2-1; a possible D gene is TRBD2 (6 bases). V lost 4 bases and J lost 12, with 20 bases in between. Looked up from germline, CDR1 is SGHTS and CDR2 is YDEGEE. The CDR3 is 14 amino acids. This chain's CDR3 is CASSVRASDHGQFF. The CDR3 nucleotides read TGTGCCAGCAGCGTGAGGGCTAGCGATCACGGGCAGTTCTTC.

The chain employs TRBV4-2 and TRBJ2-5, with 8 positions matching TRBD2. V lost 0 bases and J lost 2; bases outside the gene matches: 11. This CDR3 region has 18 residues. Germline V gene lookup returns CDR1 LGHNA and CDR2 YNFKEQ. As DNA, the CDR3 is TGTGCCAGCAGCCAAGATTGGTCGACGGGAGGGGTTCAAGAGACCCAGTACTTC. This codes for CASSQDWSTGGVQETQYF.

The chain links TRBV4-2 to TRBJ2-7; TRBD2 agrees at 7 bases. Trimming at V came to 3 bases and at J to 5 bases, leaving 13 bases not matched to a gene. The CDR3 contains 16 residues. The germline gives CDR1 LGHNA, CDR2 YNFKEQ. The CDR3 spells CASSHQAISGLHEQYF. CDR3 nucleotide sequence: TGTGCCAGCAGCCACCAAGCAATTAGCGGGCTGCACGAGCAGTACTTC.

This clonotype occurred a few times. The chain combines TRBV20-1 with TRBJ2-2; 10 nucleotides agree with TRBD1. CDR1 and CDR2 from the germline V gene are DFQATT and SNEGSKA (reference sequence). The junction had 7 bases not matched to a gene; V was cut back by 6 bases and J by 3 bases. The CDR3 covers 15 residues. CDR3 sequence reads: CSAGQGVLDTGELFF. The CDR3 region has the DNA TGCAGTGCCGGACAGGGGGTCTTGGACACCGGGGAGCTGTTTTTT.